What follows are 18 T cell receptor beta chains derived from one specimen sequenced in a study of cytomegalovirus exposure and HLA in healthy donors. It was with 60 Vbeta and 13 Jbeta primers that the PCR ran. Assay used: immunoSEQ multiplex PCR; TCRdb lists only in-frame clones, some missing. The profile covers roughly 180,000 clones, with around 70% appearing a single time and about 2.7% taken by the ten largest. The sequencing input was PBMCs. Receptors were obtained from a male donor in good health and CMV-seronegative.

The chain recombines TRBV10-2 with TRBJ1-5; D gene unclear. The V gene's germline CDR1 is WSHSY and CDR2 SAAADI. The CDR3 is 13 amino acids. Trimming shortened V by 6 bases and J by 0 bases, and 6 bases separated the two germline ends. The CDR3 protein is CASSLYSNQPQHF. The CDR3 DNA reads TGCGCCAGCAGCTTATATAGCAATCAGCCCCAGCATTTT.

The chain couples TRBV4-1 to TRBJ1-5; D may be TRBD1 (6 bases). CDR1 is MGHRA and CDR2 is YSYEKL in the germline V gene. This CDR3 comprises 16 residues. V lost 0 bases to trimming and J lost 0 bases, with 9 bases between them. CDR3 residues: CASSQDRTDSNQPQHF. CDR3 DNA sequence: TGCGCCAGCAGCCAAGACAGGACAGATAGCAATCAGCCCCAGCATTTT.

This chain connects TRBV11-2 to TRBJ1-6; D perhaps matches TRBD1 (5 bases). V gave up 0 bases and J gave up 13 bases, with 13 bases separating them. CDR1 is SGHAT and CDR2 is FQNNGV in the germline V gene. The CDR3 has 14 residues. CDR3 coding DNA: TGTGCCAGCAGCTTAGATCACGGGGGTTCCCCCCTCCACTTT. It translates to CASSLDHGGSPLHF.

The chain's CDR3 is CASSYSSGTVRETQYF. The CDR3 DNA sequence: TGTGCCAGCAGTTACTCAAGCGGGACCGTACGAGAGACCCAGTACTTC. The chain employs TRBV6-5 and TRBJ2-5, with 7 bases that match TRBD2. Germline loops: CDR1 MNHEY, CDR2 SVGAGI. The CDR3 runs 16 residues. Trimming removed 0 bases from V and 4 bases from J; junction bases left unmatched: 8.

This clone has just a few counts. The chain is built from TRBV6-4 and TRBJ2-3; 7 bases fit TRBD2. J lost 1 base, V lost 0 bases, and 1 base had no gene match. The CDR3 is 15 amino acids. Germline V lookup: CDR1 MRHNA, CDR2 SNTAGT. The CDR3 region is CASSDSSGGTDTQYF. For the CDR3, the DNA is TGTGCCAGCAGTGACTCGAGCGGGGGCACAGATACGCAGTATTTT.

This rearrangement joins TRBV15 to TRBJ1-6, with D tentatively TRBD1 (6 bases). Trimming took off 3 bases at V and 12 bases at J, with 15 bases between the two ends. Germline CDR1 LNHNV, CDR2 YYDKDF (reference sequence). The CDR3 loop spans 14 amino acids. CDR3 DNA sequence: TGTGCCACCAGCAGTTTACAGGGATTGGAACCCCTCCACTTT. This sequence encodes CATSSLQGLEPLHF.

V and J are TRBV6-1 and TRBJ2-3; 11 nucleotides align to TRBD2. Trimming cost V 4 bases and J 2 bases; bases outside gene matches: 11. The CDR3 runs to 18 residues. CDR1 MNHNS and CDR2 SASEGT come from the germline V gene. The CDR3 reads CASSGPHGTSGPTDTQYF. The CDR3, as DNA: TGTGCCAGCAGTGGTCCCCACGGGACTAGCGGCCCCACAGATACGCAGTATTTT.

The sample holds many counts of this clone. The same CDR3 can be traced to other DNA sequences in this sample. The rearrangement uses TRBV6-5 and TRBJ1-5, with 10 bases identical to TRBD1. This CDR3 spans 14 amino acids. V was clipped by 5 bases and J by 7 bases; unmatched bases: 5. Germline CDR1 MNHEY, CDR2 SVGAGI. The CDR3 here is CASSRQGADQPQHF. The CDR3 coding sequence is TGTGCCAGCAGTCGACAGGGGGCCGACCAGCCCCAGCATTTT.

The CDR3, as DNA: TGTGCCACCAGCAGAGATGGAGGTACCCTCTCCTACGAGCAGTACTTC. The encoded protein is CATSRDGGTLSYEQYF. V usage is TRBV15 and J usage is TRBJ2-7; TRBD2 might be the D (5 bases). Germline V gene data show CDR1 as LNHNV and CDR2 as YYDKDF (reference sequence). CDR3 size: 16 residues. V was trimmed by 0 bases and J by 0 bases, leaving 12 bases between them.

The rearrangement joins TRBV5-6 to TRBJ2-2, with D hard to call. This CDR3 has 16 residues. Germline V gene sequence: CDR1 SGHDT, CDR2 YYEEEE. The ends were cut back, 0 bases at V and 1 base at J, with 10 bases in the middle. CDR3 coding DNA: TGTGCCAGCAGCTTGGATGCCCTAAGGAACACCGGGGAGCTGTTTTTT. It codes for CASSLDALRNTGELFF.

V is TRBV7-2 and J is TRBJ1-6; tentative D call: TRBD1 (6 bases). Germline V gene lookup returns CDR1 SGHTA and CDR2 FQGNSA. Trimming took 3 bases from V and 9 from J, leaving 15 bases between them. The length of the CDR3 is 15 residues. The DNA of the CDR3 is TGTGCCAGCAGCTTCTCATTCACAGGGTTTTCACCCCTCCACTTT. It specifies CASSFSFTGFSPLHF.

This clone was observed a handful of times. The chain recombines TRBV6-6 with TRBJ1-1, with 7 bases matching TRBD1. This CDR3 is built from 15 residues. With V trimmed by 4 bases and J by 3 bases, 8 bases remained unmatched. From germline, CDR1 is MNHNY and CDR2 SVGAGI (reference sequence). CDR3 region: CASSFQGETDTEAFF. As DNA, the CDR3 is TGTGCCAGCAGTTTCCAGGGGGAAACGGACACTGAAGCTTTCTTT.

V and J are TRBV7-3 and TRBJ1-2; D call uncertain. V was cut by 5 bases and J by 0 bases, with 13 bases left in between. Germline values: CDR1 SGHTA, CDR2 FQGTGA. The CDR3 covers 15 residues. In nucleotides, the CDR3 is TGTGCCAGCAGCCCAACATACACCCCTAACTATGGCTACACCTTC. Protein: CASSPTYTPNYGYTF. The full variable domain, in which reference TRBV7-3 and TRBJ1-2 provide the parts outside the CDR3, is GAGVSQTPSNKVTEKGKYVELRCDPISGHTALYWYRQSLGQGPEFLIYFQGTGAADDSGLPNDRFFAVRPEGSVSTLKIQRTERGDSAVYLCASSPTYTPNYGYTFGSGTRLTVV.

This clone was detected only a few times. The chain joins TRBV4-1 to TRBJ1-5, with TRBD1 identical over 9 bases. This CDR3 has 16 amino acids. The V and J ends lost 0 bases and 6 bases, in that order; junction bases with no gene match: 6. Germline lookup yields CDR1 MGHRA and CDR2 YSYEKL. The CDR3 region has the DNA TGCGCCAGCAGCCAAGATCCGGGACAGGGAGGTCAGCCCCAGCATTTT. It is translated as CASSQDPGQGGQPQHF.

The chain links TRBV28 to TRBJ2-4; no reliable D call. The CDR3 spans 14 residues. V lost 1 base to trimming and J lost 8 bases, with 12 bases between them. CDR1 is MDHEN and CDR2 is SYDVKM in the germline V gene. As DNA, the CDR3 is TGTGCCAGCAGTTTATTTCAAGTCAGGTACATTCAGTACTTC. Its translation: CASSLFQVRYIQYF.

The chain has TRBV5-1 and TRBJ2-7; 7 nucleotides match TRBD1. The V gene's germline CDR1 is SGHRS and CDR2 YFSETQ. The V gene end was trimmed by 3 bases and the J gene end by 3 bases; junction bases not matched to a gene: 9. The CDR3 has 15 amino acids. CDR3 sequence reads: CASSSLQGKGYEQYF. CDR3 bases: TGCGCCAGCAGCTCCTTACAGGGGAAAGGCTACGAGCAGTACTTC.

This clone was recorded a few times. The chain links TRBV19 to TRBJ1-1; the match to TRBD1 covers 7 bases. The CDR3 covers 15 residues. V lost 5 bases to trimming and J lost 3 bases; unmatched junction nucleotides: 9. CDR1 LNHDA and CDR2 SQIVND come from the germline V gene (reference sequence). CDR3 in DNA: TGTGCCAGTAGTTTCACAGGGGCGCTACACACTGAAGCTTTCTTT. Translated, it gives CASSFTGALHTEAFF. The full variable domain, in which reference TRBV19 and TRBJ1-1 provide the parts outside the CDR3, is DGGITQSPKYLFRKEGQNVTLSCEQNLNHDAMYWYRQDPGQGLRLIYYSQIVNDFQKGDIAEGYSVSREKKESFPLTVTSAQKNPTAFYLCASSFTGALHTEAFFGQGTRLTVV.

The chain recombines TRBV11-2 with TRBJ2-1; TRBD2 matches 11 bases. The CDR3 runs to 16 residues. V trimming: 0 bases; J trimming: 6 bases; junction bases outside the gene matches: 4. Germline V lookup: CDR1 SGHAT, CDR2 FQNNGV. The CDR3 DNA sequence: TGTGCCAGCAGCTTAGATCTAGCGGGGGGTGGCAATGAGCAGTTCTTC. It specifies CASSLDLAGGGNEQFF.